One and the same sample provided the 5 T cell receptor beta chains below, sequenced in a study of blood T cell repertoires in COVID-19. Here immunoSEQ multiplex PCR was the method, and the copy in TCRdb shows in-frame clones only, minus some. The top ten clones hold 0.85% to 0.9% of a sample with 250,000 to 350,000 clones, approximately 85% of them seen once. Sequencing was carried out using peripheral blood. The source of these receptors is a human donor with COVID-19, enrolled during active disease. The donor label of this sample is uncertain.

This chain connects TRBV28 to TRBJ1-2; tentative D call: TRBD1 (6 bases). The V and J ends lost 7 bases and 1 base respectively, with 19 bases between them. Germline lookup yields CDR1 MDHEN and CDR2 SYDVKM. This CDR3 has 16 amino acids. The CDR3 sequence: CASTLRLGRGNYGYTF. Here the CDR3 DNA reads TGTGCCAGCACCCTCCGTCTCGGCAGGGGTAACTATGGCTACACCTTC.

This clone was picked up one time. CDR3 in amino acids: CASSRFPPGTPGTEAFF. The CDR3 DNA sequence: TGTGCCAGTAGTCGTTTTCCCCCCGGGACACCGGGCACTGAAGCTTTCTTT. The chain couples TRBV19 to TRBJ1-1, with D possibly being TRBD1 (6 bases). Germline-derived CDR1 and CDR2 are LNHDA and SQIVND (reference sequence). The CDR3 length is 17 residues. Trimming removed 5 bases from V and 4 bases from J, with 23 bases in between.

The chain is built from TRBV7-2 and TRBJ2-2; 9 positions match TRBD1. J lost 4 bases, V lost 6 bases, and 9 bases had no gene match. The germline V gene has CDR1 SGHTA and CDR2 FQGNSA. The CDR3 runs to 16 residues. CDR3 bases: TGTGCCAGCAGTCGACCCGGGACAGGGATCACCGGGGAGCTGTTTTTT. It specifies CASSRPGTGITGELFF.

The chain links TRBV6-2 or TRBV6-3 to TRBJ2-5; 7 bases are shared with TRBD2. Germline values: CDR1 MNHEY, CDR2 SVGEGT. The CDR3 extends over 14 amino acids. J was trimmed by 7 bases and V by 4 bases; bases with no gene match: 9. CDR3 coding DNA: TGTGCCAGCAGTTGGGGAGGGTCGGCAGGGACCCAGTACTTC. Translated: CASSWGGSAGTQYF.

This chain's CDR3 is CASSQPQGEGTDTQYF. Here the CDR3 DNA reads TGCGCCAGCAGTCAACCTCAGGGGGAAGGCACAGATACGCAGTATTTT. The J gene is TRBJ2-3, the V gene TRBV23-1; 7 bases are shared with TRBD1. TRBV23-1 is treated as an ORF (open reading frame) with a function not yet certain. The junction had 6 bases not matched to a gene; V was cut back by 2 bases and J by 1 base. The CDR3 extends over 16 amino acids.